This T cell receptor beta chain came from a study of T-cell memory formation after mild COVID-19. Whole-study results and caveats: Pre-infection memory harbored some responding clones, suggesting cross-reactive memory joined.

Comment on this clonotype: The antigen is undetermined.

This CDR3 spans 14 amino acids. Germline loops: CDR1 SGHTA, CDR2 FQGNSA. V shed 5 bases and J 10 bases; nucleotides not matched to a gene: 7. The 5'RACE method, run with constant-segment primers, produced TCR alpha and TCR beta cDNA libraries (carrying sample barcodes and UMIs). TCRdb passed the 5' RACE reads through MiXCR, listing each CDR3 protein once. The table includes more than 200,000 distinct CDR3 sequences, roughly 15% detected once. The sample was PBMCs or a T cell subset sorted from them (not recorded which). The V gene is TRBV7-2, the J gene TRBJ1-6; 8 bases line up with TRBD1. The sequence derives from a man between 18 and 29 years old who had mild COVID-19 (a few samples of this study predate the infection). Cell type and time point are not known. The CDR3, as DNA: TGTGCCAGCAGCCCGACAGGGGTTCACTCACCCCTCCACTTT. It yields the protein CASSPTGVHSPLHF.